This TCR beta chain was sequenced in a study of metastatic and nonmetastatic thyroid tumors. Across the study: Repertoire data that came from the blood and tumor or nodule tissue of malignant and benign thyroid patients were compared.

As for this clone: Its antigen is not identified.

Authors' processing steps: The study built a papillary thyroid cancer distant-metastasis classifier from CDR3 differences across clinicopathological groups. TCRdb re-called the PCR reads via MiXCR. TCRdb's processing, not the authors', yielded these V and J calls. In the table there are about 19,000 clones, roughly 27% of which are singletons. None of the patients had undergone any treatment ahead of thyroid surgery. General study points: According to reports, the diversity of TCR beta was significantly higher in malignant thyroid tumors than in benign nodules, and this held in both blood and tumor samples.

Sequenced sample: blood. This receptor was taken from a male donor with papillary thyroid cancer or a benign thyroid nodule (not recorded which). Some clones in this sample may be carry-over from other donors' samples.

CDR3 sequence reads: CSARVLGILYNEQFF. The CDR3 region has the DNA TGCAGTGCTAGGGTTTTGGGAATTTTGTACAATGAGCAGTTCTTC. This rearrangement joins TRBV20-1 to TRBJ2-1; D unresolved. V shed 3 bases and J shed 4 bases, with 16 bases lying between them. The V gene's germline CDR1 is DFQATT and CDR2 SNEGSKA (reference sequence). The CDR3 is 15 residues long.